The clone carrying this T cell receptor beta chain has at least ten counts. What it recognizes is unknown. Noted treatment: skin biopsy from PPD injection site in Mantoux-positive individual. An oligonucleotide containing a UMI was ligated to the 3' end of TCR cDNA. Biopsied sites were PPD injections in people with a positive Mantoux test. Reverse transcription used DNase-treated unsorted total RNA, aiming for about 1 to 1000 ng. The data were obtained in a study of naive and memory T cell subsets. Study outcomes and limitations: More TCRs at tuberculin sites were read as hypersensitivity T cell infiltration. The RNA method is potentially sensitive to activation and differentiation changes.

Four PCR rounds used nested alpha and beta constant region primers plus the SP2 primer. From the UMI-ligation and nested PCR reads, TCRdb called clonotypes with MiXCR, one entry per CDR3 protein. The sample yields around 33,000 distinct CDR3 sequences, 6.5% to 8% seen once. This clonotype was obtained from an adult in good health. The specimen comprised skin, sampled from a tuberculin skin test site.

CDR3 loop: CASSEITKNNTEAFF. The CDR3 nucleotides read TGTGCCAGCAGCGAGATAACAAAGAACAATACTGAAGCTTTCTTT. The chain has TRBV7-3 and TRBJ1-1; D is unclear. Per the germline V gene, CDR1 is SGHTA and CDR2 is FQGTGA. V gave up 5 bases and J gave up 5 bases, with 18 bases separating them. This CDR3 is 15 amino acids long. The full variable domain, completed using reference TRBV7-3 and TRBJ1-1, is GAGVSQTPSNKVTEKGKYVELRCDPISGHTALYWYRQSLGQGPEFLIYFQGTGAADDSGLPNDRFFAVRPEGSVSTLKIQRTERGDSAVYLCASSEITKNNTEAFFGQGTRLTVV.